These T cell receptor beta chains were read from a single sample in a study of cytomegalovirus exposure and HLA in healthy donors. Profiling relied on immunoSEQ multiplex PCR, and the TCRdb table lists in-frame clones only, not all of them. The table records roughly 180,000 clones, around 82% of them present only once. Sequencing used PBMCs. The receptors come from a male donor in good health and CMV-seronegative. Both conserved end residues are part of each CDR3.

v_call,j_call,cdr3_aa
TRBV4-1,TRBJ2-6,CASSQRGGDGRANVLTF
TRBV27,TRBJ1-1,CASSRGTGGYMNTEAFF
TRBV10-1,TRBJ2-2,CASSEEGQPGLGELFF
TRBV6-4,TRBJ2-2,CASSDHNTGELFF
TRBV5-1,TRBJ2-1,CASSLGGGGSYNEQFF
TRBV7-6,TRBJ2-1,CASSPPTRQGSSYNEQFF
TRBV5-4,-,CASSLRQGQGYEQYF
TRBV4-3,TRBJ2-1,CASSQDSMGGNEQFF
TRBV4-3,TRBJ2-5,CASSPGQGDGETQYF
TRBV27,TRBJ2-7,CASSSTGRRLDEQYF
TRBV19,TRBJ1-5,CASSFGGPQHF
TRBV7-2,TRBJ2-2,CASSLTRRLANTGELFF
TRBV12-5,TRBJ2-2,CASGRRTGFFTGELFF
TRBV2,TRBJ1-2,CASSGHGYTF
TRBV7-8,TRBJ2-1,CASSLLRSDEQFF
TRBV27,TRBJ2-7,CASSFFQDSYEQYF
TRBV9,TRBJ1-2,CASSDRDGYTF
TRBV6-5,TRBJ2-3,CASSRDRVPDTQYF
TRBV5-5,TRBJ2-4,CASSPDAGRGIQYF
TRBV25-1,TRBJ1-5,CASSWGTGAGQPQHF
TRBV6-1,TRBJ2-5,CAGRGGSQETQYF
TRBV7-6,TRBJ1-4,CASSAWTGREEKLFF
TRBV21-1,TRBJ2-7,CASTAGLAGNSSEQYF
TRBV19,TRBJ2-7,CASSIDPGIQTYEQYF
TRBV11-2,-,CASSLGLGRAYEQYF
TRBV11-2,TRBJ2-7,CASGSSYEQYF
TRBV14,TRBJ1-5,CASSQTGMDQPQHF
TRBV7-9,TRBJ2-7,CASSSGQEARQQYF
TRBV27,TRBJ1-1,CASSLLLTGQGIEAFF
TRBV7-6,TRBJ1-4,CASSLEADNEKLFF
TRBV5-6,TRBJ2-7,CASSIVGGQGYEQYF